The sequence of this T cell receptor beta chain was determined in a study of chronic HIV infection and antiretroviral therapy. Using its own MiXCR run on the 5' RACE reads, TCRdb lists one record per CDR3 protein. The sample has 40,000 to 50,000 distinct CDR3 sequences; about a fifth are singletons. CDR3 size: 14 residues. Germline V gene sequence: CDR1 LGHDT, CDR2 YNNKEL (reference sequence). V lost 5 bases and J 7 bases, leaving 15 bases between the germline ends. The V call is TRBV3-1, the J call TRBJ2-1, with D unresolved. The source is an adult who had HIV and had not received antiretroviral therapy, or was an uninfected healthy control (not recorded which). Sequencing input: peripheral blood. The DNA of the CDR3 is TGTGCCAGCAGCTCCCCCCTCGTTAGGAATGAGCAGTTCTTC. Protein: CASSSPLVRNEQFF.